The T cell receptor (beta chain) under discussion was sequenced for a study of blood T cells in healthy people across ages. Study-level findings and limits: Compared with aged donors, long-lived donors showed fewer expanded clones, suggesting selection.

A J-beta primer mix and a sample-barcoded 5' primer were used in a second PCR of about 7 to 12 cycles. One entry per CDR3 protein results from TCRdb running MiXCR on the 5' RACE reads. Altogether about 720,000 distinct CDR3 sequences are present, approximately 21% being singletons, with the ten largest covering approximately 20%. The donors, healthy Caucasians from Russia, were aged roughly 6 to 90. CDR1 is KGHDR, CDR2 SFDVKD, per germline. The CDR3 runs to 15 residues. V trimming: 6 bases; J trimming: 4 bases; junction bases outside the gene matches: 8. This clonotype was found a few times. Its antigen is unknown.

The clonotype originates from a man in his sixties or seventies in good health. The chain joins TRBV24-1 to TRBJ2-5; the match to TRBD2 covers 9 bases. Sequencing was performed on blood. CDR3 residues: CATSLTSGNRETQYF. As DNA, the CDR3 is TGTGCCACCAGTTTGACTAGCGGAAATAGAGAGACCCAGTACTTC.